This passage covers 19 T cell receptor beta chains from one sample sequenced in a study of OX40 agonist ivuxolimab in advanced cancers. The method was immunoSEQ multiplex PCR; TCRdb's version includes in-frame clones alone and lacks a portion of them. The data hold more than 65,000 clones, with approximately 90% observed a single time. Sequencing used CD4+ or CD8+ T cells sorted from blood, obtained in a trial of the OX40 agonist ivuxolimab. The source is an adult with an advanced solid tumor such as melanoma, head and neck, liver or kidney cancer.

Regarding this clone: At one of its ends the junction is not consistent with the germline gene, which may arise from a read error. The chain combines TRBV5-1 with TRBJ1-1; D remains unclear. Germline V gene data show CDR1 as SGHRS and CDR2 as YFSETQ. The length of the CDR3 is 14 residues. The CDR3 coding sequence is TGTGCCAGCAGCCCTCCCGCGGTGAACACTGAAGCTTTCTTT. It is translated as CASSPPAVNTEAFF.

This chain connects TRBV27 to TRBJ2-1; 12 bases are shared with TRBD2. With 5 bases clipped from V and 12 bases from J, the junction kept 8 bases outside the gene matches. In germline, CDR1 is MNHEY, CDR2 SMNVEV (reference sequence). The CDR3 has 14 amino acids. The CDR3 region has the DNA TGTGCCAGCAGTCATGGCCTAGCGGGAGGGGGGCAGTTCTTC. Its protein product is CASSHGLAGGGQFF.

CDR3 coding DNA: TGTGCCAGCAGCCCTGGGGGTGGGCGGAACGAGCAGTACTTC. This codes for CASSPGGGRNEQYF. This rearrangement joins TRBV6-5 to TRBJ2-7; D may match TRBD1 or TRBD2 (5 bases each). The ends were cut back, 6 bases at V and 5 bases at J, with 17 bases in the middle. This CDR3 has 14 residues. Germline V gives CDR1 MNHEY, CDR2 SVGAGI.

This chain connects TRBV27 to TRBJ1-1; D uncertain. The CDR3 length is 13 residues. Deletions cut 5 bases from V and 7 bases from J, with 14 bases between. CDR1 and CDR2 from the germline V gene are MNHEY and SMNVEV (reference sequence). CDR3 coding DNA: TGTGCCAGCAGTCTTACAGAAAATCTTGAAGCTTTCTTT. It encodes CASSLTENLEAFF.

The J gene is TRBJ1-3, the V gene TRBV6-5, with 9 bases lining up with TRBD1. CDR1 MNHEY and CDR2 SVGAGI come from the germline V gene. The CDR3 consists of 16 residues. J was trimmed by 2 bases and V by 4 bases; bases with no gene match: 6. The CDR3 nucleotides are TGTGCCAGCAGTTCCCGGACAGGGGATGCTGGAAACACCATATATTTT. This encodes CASSSRTGDAGNTIYF.

The gene calls are TRBV5-6 and TRBJ2-6; D is possibly TRBD2 (6 bases). Germline V lookup: CDR1 SGHDT, CDR2 YYEEEE. V was cut by 4 bases and J by 6 bases, with 14 bases left in between. The CDR3 sequence is 15 residues long. The CDR3 coding sequence is TGTGCCAGCAGCCAAGGGTTGCGGGAGGCCAACGTCCTGACTTTC. This codes for CASSQGLREANVLTF.

The V gene is TRBV7-2, the J gene TRBJ2-2; 7 bases align to TRBD1. Per germline, CDR1 SGHTA and CDR2 FQGNSA. Trimming removed 2 bases from V and 1 base from J; junction bases left unmatched: 4. The CDR3 spans 16 residues. CDR3 nucleotides: TGTGCCAGCAGCTTAAATGGACAGGAGAACACCGGGGAGCTGTTTTTT. This sequence encodes CASSLNGQENTGELFF.

Only one count was recorded for this clone. The chain is built from TRBV4-3 and TRBJ2-5, with 11 bases lining up with TRBD2. This CDR3 contains 18 residues. Trimming at V came to 0 bases and at J to 1 base, leaving 7 bases not matched to a gene. Germline CDR1 LGHNA, CDR2 YSLEER. The CDR3, as DNA: TGCGCCAGCAGCCAAGATTGGTCTAGCGGGGGGCTCCAAGAGACCCAGTACTTC. It yields the protein CASSQDWSSGGLQETQYF.

The chain links TRBV7-2 to TRBJ2-1; D is unresolved. V was trimmed by 6 bases and J by 4 bases, leaving 10 bases between them. This CDR3 is built from 13 residues. Germline CDR1 reads SGHTA; CDR2 reads FQGNSA. The CDR3 bases are TGTGCCAGCAGTTCCCTCCTATACAATGAGCAGTTCTTC. Protein product: CASSSLLYNEQFF.

This clone was observed once. The chain combines TRBV29-1 with TRBJ2-2, with D possibly being TRBD2 (6 bases). The CDR3 runs to 16 residues. Trimming stripped 5 bases from V and 4 bases from J, with 20 bases between. Germline-derived CDR1 and CDR2 are SQVTM and ANQGSEA. The CDR3 reads CSVISGLGPRTGELFF. The CDR3 region has the DNA TGCAGCGTTATAAGCGGGTTGGGGCCCCGCACCGGGGAGCTGTTTTTT.

This rearrangement joins TRBV10-2 to TRBJ1-1; no clear D. Trimming pared 3 bases from V and 1 base from J, leaving 12 bases between. CDR3 size: 15 residues. CDR1 is WSHSY, CDR2 SAAADI, per germline. Here the CDR3 reads CASSDLGRPNTEAFF. CDR3 nucleotides: TGCGCCAGCAGTGATTTAGGACGTCCGAACACTGAAGCTTTCTTT.

The chain carries TRBV7-5 and TRBJ2-1; TRBD2, as called in the table, went unchecked against the DNA. TRBV7-5 is a listed pseudogene. The CDR3 spans 16 residues. CDR3 in amino acids: CARSPRGGRSYNEQFF. The CDR3, as DNA: TGTGCCAGAAGCCCACGGGGCGGGAGGTCCTACAATGAGCAGTTCTTC.

A word on this clone: At one end the junction does not follow the germline gene, possibly because of a read error. The CDR3 DNA sequence: TGTGCTAGCAGCTTCCGATTTGGTTACAATGAGCAGTTCTTC. Translating it yields CASSFRFGYNEQFF. The V call is TRBV7-7, the J call TRBJ2-1; D gene ambiguous. Germline V gene sequence: CDR1 SSHAT, CDR2 FNYEAQ (reference sequence). This CDR3 is 14 amino acids long.

The CDR3 sequence is CASSLDQGIDEQYF. The CDR3 region has the DNA TGTGCCAGCAGCTTAGATCAGGGGATCGACGAGCAGTACTTC. The chain has TRBV7-9 and TRBJ2-7, with D maybe TRBD1 (6 bases). The V end lost 1 base, the J end lost 5 bases, and 12 bases lay between the germline ends. This CDR3 has 14 amino acids. Germline CDR1 SEHNR, CDR2 FQNEAQ (reference sequence). Combining the CDR3 with reference TRBV7-9 and TRBJ2-7 gives the whole variable domain DTGVSQNPRHKITKRGQNVTFRCDPISEHNRLYWYRQTLGQGPEFLTYFQNEAQLEKSRLLSDRFSAERPKGSFSTLEIQRTEQGDSAMYLCASSLDQGIDEQYFGPGTRLTVT.

The chain is built from TRBV19 and TRBJ1-6; tentative D call: TRBD1 (6 bases). The germline gives CDR1 LNHDA, CDR2 SQIVND (reference sequence). The CDR3 consists of 14 residues. The V end lost 6 bases, the J end lost 8 bases, and 14 bases lay between the germline ends. CDR3: CASSQGWGYSPLHF. In DNA form, the CDR3 reads TGTGCCAGTAGCCAGGGGTGGGGTTATTCACCCCTCCACTTT.

This clone was recorded once. V and J are TRBV7-2 and TRBJ1-2; D possibly corresponds to TRBD1 (5 bases). V shed 5 bases and J shed 4 bases, with 14 bases lying between them. The CDR3 runs to 14 residues. CDR1 SGHTA and CDR2 FQGNSA come from the germline V gene. The chain's CDR3 is CASSRDGRIYGYTF. DNA of the CDR3: TGTGCCAGCAGCAGGGACGGACGAATCTATGGCTACACCTTC. Based on the CDR3 plus reference TRBV7-2 and TRBJ1-2, the full variable domain is GAGVSQSPSNKVTEKGKDVELRCDPISGHTALYWYRQSLGQGLEFLIYFQGNSAPDKSGLPSDRFSAERTGGSVSTLTIQRTQQEDSAVYLCASSRDGRIYGYTFGSGTRLTVV.

The genes are TRBV27 and TRBJ1-1, with D hard to call. Germline V CDR1 and CDR2: MNHEY, SMNVEV (reference sequence). V was cut by 2 bases and J by 4 bases, with 8 bases left in between. This CDR3 is 13 amino acids long. The DNA of the CDR3 is TGTGCCAGCAGTTTAGGGCTTTTCACTGAAGCTTTCTTT. Encoded protein: CASSLGLFTEAFF.

With respect to this clone: This CDR3 is also generated by other DNA sequences in the sample. The chain uses TRBV5-4 and TRBJ2-1, with 11 positions matching TRBD2. The length of the CDR3 is 15 residues. V dropped 1 base and J dropped 4; count of bases not matched to a gene: 1. The germline gives CDR1 SGHNT, CDR2 YYREEE (reference sequence). The CDR3 DNA sequence: TGTGCCAGCAGCTTGACTAGCGGGGGTTACAATGAGCAGTTCTTC. Translating gives CASSLTSGGYNEQFF.

The chain uses TRBV7-9 and TRBJ2-7, with 9 bases identical to TRBD2. Germline CDR1 and CDR2: SEHNR and FQNEAQ (reference sequence). This CDR3 region has 16 residues. After removal of 5 bases from V and 7 bases from J, the junction contained 15 bases not matched to a gene. CDR3 DNA sequence: TGTGCCAGCAGCGGCTCCGGCGGCGGGAGGGCCCGGGAGCAGTACTTC. Translation: CASSGSGGGRAREQYF. Combining the CDR3 with reference TRBV7-9 and TRBJ2-7 gives the whole variable domain DTGVSQNPRHKITKRGQNVTFRCDPISEHNRLYWYRQTLGQGPEFLTYFQNEAQLEKSRLLSDRFSAERPKGSFSTLEIQRTEQGDSAMYLCASSGSGGGRAREQYFGPGTRLTVT.